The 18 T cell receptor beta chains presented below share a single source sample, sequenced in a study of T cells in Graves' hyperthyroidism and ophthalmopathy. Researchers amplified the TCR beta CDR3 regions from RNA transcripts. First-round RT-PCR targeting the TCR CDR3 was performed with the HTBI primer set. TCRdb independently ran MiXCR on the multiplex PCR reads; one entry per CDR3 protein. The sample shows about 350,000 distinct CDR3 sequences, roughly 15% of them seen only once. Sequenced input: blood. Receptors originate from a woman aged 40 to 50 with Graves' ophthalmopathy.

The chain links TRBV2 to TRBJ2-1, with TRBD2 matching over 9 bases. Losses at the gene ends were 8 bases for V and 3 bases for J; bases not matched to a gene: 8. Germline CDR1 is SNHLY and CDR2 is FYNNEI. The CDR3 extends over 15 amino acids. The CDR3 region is CASRMREGNYNEQFF. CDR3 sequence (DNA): TGTGCCAGCCGGATGCGGGAGGGAAACTACAATGAGCAGTTCTTC.

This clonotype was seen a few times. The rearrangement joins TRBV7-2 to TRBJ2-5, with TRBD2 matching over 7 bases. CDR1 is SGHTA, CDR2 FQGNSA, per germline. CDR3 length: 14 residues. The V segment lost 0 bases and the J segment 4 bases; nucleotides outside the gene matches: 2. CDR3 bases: TGTGCCAGCAGCTTAGCGGGGGGGTCAGAGACCCAGTACTTC. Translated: CASSLAGGSETQYF.

CDR3 in amino acids: CASSLGFGRGNNEQFF. CDR3 DNA sequence: TGTGCCAGCAGCTTAGGTTTTGGCAGGGGGAACAATGAGCAGTTCTTC. The chain combines TRBV7-8 with TRBJ2-1; 7 nucleotides align to TRBD1. The CDR3 is 16 amino acids. From germline, CDR1 is SGHVS and CDR2 FQNEAQ. Trimming took 1 base from V and 5 from J; bases not matched to a gene: 8.

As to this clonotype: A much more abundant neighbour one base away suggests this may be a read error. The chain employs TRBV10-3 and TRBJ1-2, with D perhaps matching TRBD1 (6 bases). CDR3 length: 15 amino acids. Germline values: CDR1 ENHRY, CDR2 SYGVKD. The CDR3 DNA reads TGTACCATCAGTGAGTCACCCAGGGGTGGGTATGGCTACACCTTC. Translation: CTISESPRGGYGYTF.

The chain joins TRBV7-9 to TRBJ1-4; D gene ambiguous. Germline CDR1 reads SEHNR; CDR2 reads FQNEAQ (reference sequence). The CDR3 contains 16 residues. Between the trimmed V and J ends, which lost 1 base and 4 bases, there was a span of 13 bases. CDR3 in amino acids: CASSLVASRLNEKLFF. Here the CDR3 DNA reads TGTGCCAGCAGCTTAGTAGCCTCACGGCTTAATGAAAAACTGTTTTTT.

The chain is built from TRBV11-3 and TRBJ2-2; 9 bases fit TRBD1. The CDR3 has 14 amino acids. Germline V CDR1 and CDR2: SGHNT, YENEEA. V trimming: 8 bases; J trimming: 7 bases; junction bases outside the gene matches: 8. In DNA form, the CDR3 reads TGTGCCAGCGGCCGACAGGGGGACGGCGGGGAGCTGTTTTTT. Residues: CASGRQGDGGELFF.

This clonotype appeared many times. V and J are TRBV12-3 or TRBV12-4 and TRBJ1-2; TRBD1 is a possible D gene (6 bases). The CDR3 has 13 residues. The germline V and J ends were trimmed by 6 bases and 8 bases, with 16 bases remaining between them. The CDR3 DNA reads TGTGCCAGCAGCCAAAGGGGGGGAAGAGGCTACACCTTC. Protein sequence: CASSQRGGRGYTF.

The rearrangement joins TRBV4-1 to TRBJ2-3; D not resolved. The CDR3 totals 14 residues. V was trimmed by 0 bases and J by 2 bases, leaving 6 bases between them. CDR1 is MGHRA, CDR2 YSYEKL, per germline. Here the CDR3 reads CASSQDPDTDTQYF. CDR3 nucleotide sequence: TGCGCCAGCAGCCAAGACCCAGACACAGATACGCAGTATTTT.

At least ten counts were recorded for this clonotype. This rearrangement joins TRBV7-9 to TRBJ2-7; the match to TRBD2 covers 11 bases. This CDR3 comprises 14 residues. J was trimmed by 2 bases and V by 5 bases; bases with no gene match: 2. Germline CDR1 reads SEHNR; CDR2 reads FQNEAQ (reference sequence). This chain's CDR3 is CASSKTSGTYEQYF. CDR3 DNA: TGTGCCAGCAGCAAGACTAGCGGGACCTACGAGCAGTACTTC.

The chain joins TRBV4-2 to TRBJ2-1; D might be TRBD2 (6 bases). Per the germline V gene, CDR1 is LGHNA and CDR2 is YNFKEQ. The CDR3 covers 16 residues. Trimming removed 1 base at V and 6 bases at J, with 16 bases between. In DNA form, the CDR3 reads TGTGCCAGCAGCCAAGCGGGGACTCCCGTCTCCAATGAGCAGTTCTTC. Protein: CASSQAGTPVSNEQFF.

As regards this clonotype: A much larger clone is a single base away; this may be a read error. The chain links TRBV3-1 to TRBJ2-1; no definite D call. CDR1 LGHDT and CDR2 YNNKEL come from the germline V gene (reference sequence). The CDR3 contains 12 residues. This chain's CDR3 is CASKYGDNEQSF. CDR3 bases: TGTGCCAGCAAGTATGGCGACAATGAGCAGTCCTTC.

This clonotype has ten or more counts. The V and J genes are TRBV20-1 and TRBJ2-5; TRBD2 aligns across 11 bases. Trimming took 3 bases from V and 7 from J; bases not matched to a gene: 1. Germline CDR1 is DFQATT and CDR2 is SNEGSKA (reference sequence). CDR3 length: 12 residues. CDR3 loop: CSARTSGATQYF. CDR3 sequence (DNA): TGCAGTGCTAGGACTAGCGGGGCGACCCAGTACTTC.

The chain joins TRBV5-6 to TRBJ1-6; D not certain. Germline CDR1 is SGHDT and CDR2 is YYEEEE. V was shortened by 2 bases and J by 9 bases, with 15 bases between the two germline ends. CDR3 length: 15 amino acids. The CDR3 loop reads CASSLVTGGRSPLHF. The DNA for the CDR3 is TGTGCCAGCAGCTTAGTGACCGGAGGACGTTCACCCCTCCACTTT.

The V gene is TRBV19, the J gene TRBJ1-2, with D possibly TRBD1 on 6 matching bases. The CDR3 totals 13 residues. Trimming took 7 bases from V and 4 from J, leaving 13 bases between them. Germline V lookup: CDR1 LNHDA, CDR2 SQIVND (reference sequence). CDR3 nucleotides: TGTGCCAGTAAGGTCAGGGGTGCCTATGGCTACACCTTC. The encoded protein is CASKVRGAYGYTF.

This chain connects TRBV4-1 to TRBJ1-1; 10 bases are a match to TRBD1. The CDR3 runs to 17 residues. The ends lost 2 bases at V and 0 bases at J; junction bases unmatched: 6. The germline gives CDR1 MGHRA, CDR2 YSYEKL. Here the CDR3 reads CASSQYHGTGVNTEAFF. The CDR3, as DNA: TGCGCCAGCAGCCAATATCACGGGACAGGGGTGAACACTGAAGCTTTCTTT.

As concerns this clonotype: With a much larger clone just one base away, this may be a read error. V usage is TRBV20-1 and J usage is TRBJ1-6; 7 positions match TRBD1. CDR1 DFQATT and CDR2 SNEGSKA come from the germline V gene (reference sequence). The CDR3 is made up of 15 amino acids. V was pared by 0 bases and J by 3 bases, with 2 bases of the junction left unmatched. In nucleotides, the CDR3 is TGCAGTGCTAGAGACCGGGACAGCTATAATTCACCCCTCCACTTT. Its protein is CSARDRDSYNSPLHF.

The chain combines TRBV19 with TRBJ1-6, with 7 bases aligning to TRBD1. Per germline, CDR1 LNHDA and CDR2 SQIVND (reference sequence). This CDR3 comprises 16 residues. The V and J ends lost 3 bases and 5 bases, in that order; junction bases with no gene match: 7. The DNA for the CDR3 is TGTGCCAGTAGTATGGTGCAGGGGGTGCATAATTCACCCCTCCACTTT. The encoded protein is CASSMVQGVHNSPLHF.

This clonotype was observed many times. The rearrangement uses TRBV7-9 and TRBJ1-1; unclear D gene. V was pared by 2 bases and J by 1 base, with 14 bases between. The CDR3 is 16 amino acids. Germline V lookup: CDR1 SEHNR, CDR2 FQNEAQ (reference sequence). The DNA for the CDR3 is TGTGCCAGCAGCTTATCCGTTAGGGTAGAGAACACTGAAGCTTTCTTT. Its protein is CASSLSVRVENTEAFF. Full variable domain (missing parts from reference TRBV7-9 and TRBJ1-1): DTGVSQNPRHKITKRGQNVTFRCDPISEHNRLYWYRQTLGQGPEFLTYFQNEAQLEKSRLLSDRFSAERPKGSFSTLEIQRTEQGDSAMYLCASSLSVRVENTEAFFGQGTRLTVV.